Sequencing of this TCR beta chain was carried out in a study of a mutant IDH1 vaccine in newly diagnosed glioma. Study background: Vaccination started 4-6 weeks after radiotherapy alone, or with temozolomide cycles. The earlier regimen, radiotherapy, temozolomide, or both, was most often both.

About this clone: What it binds is unknown.

CDR3 length: 14 residues. CDR1 is SGDLS, CDR2 YYNGEE, per germline. The germline V and J ends were trimmed by 3 bases and 5 bases, with 15 bases remaining between them. Time point noted: week 5, during vaccination. Doses consisted of 300 ug of mutant IDH1 20-mer peptide each, paired with topical imiquimod. There were new WHO grade 3 or 4 astrocytomas in the donors, and these were IDH1-mutant and ATRX-lost. Findings and caveats of the study: Detectable vaccine-induced immune responses arose in 80% to 95% of patients.

The repertoire was sequenced with immunoSEQ multiplex PCR; TCRdb's copy has only in-frame clones and lacks some. The top ten clones hold over 4.5% of a sample with some 51,000 clones, about 77% of them seen once. The receptor was isolated from a man in his fifties with glioma. The gene calls are TRBV9 and TRBJ2-7, with D possibly being TRBD1 (5 bases). This sample comprised PBMCs, obtained from a glioma patient whose treatment included an IDH1 peptide vaccine. CDR3 sequence reads: CASSALVSGNEQYF. CDR3 nucleotide sequence: TGTGCCAGCAGCGCCCTGGTCTCAGGGAACGAGCAGTACTTC.